The 24 T cell receptor beta chains below all came from one sample that was sequenced in a study of metastatic and nonmetastatic thyroid tumors. There were no patients who had received any treatment before thyroid surgery. TCRdb ran MiXCR on the PCR reads. The data show about 25,000 clones, with 13% seen just once and approximately 17% held by the top ten. Sequencing used blood. The receptors stem from a female donor with papillary thyroid cancer or a benign thyroid nodule (not recorded which). Some clones in this sample may be carry-over from other donors' samples.

Ten or more counts support this clone. This chain joins TRBV18 and TRBJ1-2; D not resolved. Germline CDR1 is KGHSH and CDR2 is LQKENI. The germline V and J ends were trimmed by 3 bases and 3 bases, with 14 bases remaining between them. The CDR3 runs 15 residues. The CDR3 loop is CASSPRTEADYGYTF. The CDR3 DNA sequence: TGTGCCAGCTCACCGCGGACGGAGGCGGACTATGGCTACACCTTC.

This clone has a count of ten or more. The chain carries TRBV7-2 and TRBJ1-1; the D gene is possibly TRBD1 (6 bases). Trimming left V 4 bases short and J 1 base short, with 13 bases between. The CDR3 sequence is 15 residues long. Looked up from germline, CDR1 is SGHTA and CDR2 is FQGNSA. DNA for the CDR3: TGTGCCAGCAGCTACAGGGAATTTGCGAACACTGAAGCTTTCTTT. This gives the protein CASSYREFANTEAFF.

This clone was detected only a few times. The chain is built from TRBV19 and TRBJ2-7; D could derive from TRBD1 or TRBD2 (6 bases each). This CDR3 is built from 15 residues. The ends were cut back, 6 bases at V and 0 bases at J, with 15 bases in the middle. Germline loops: CDR1 LNHDA, CDR2 SQIVND (reference sequence). The CDR3 DNA follows: TGTGCCAGTAGACCGGGGGCTGGAAGCTCCTACGAGCAGTACTTC. Encoded protein: CASRPGAGSSYEQYF.

As regards this clone: Since the CDR3 does not end with the conserved phenylalanine or tryptophan, this likely comes from a read error. The chain recombines TRBV6-9 with TRBJ2-2; D perhaps matches TRBD1 (6 bases). Looked up from germline, CDR1 is MNHGY and CDR2 is SVAAGI. The CDR3 loop spans 15 amino acids. The DNA for the CDR3 is TGCGCCAGCAGTGATATGGGGACAAGCTCCGGTGAGCTGTTTGTT. This codes for CASSDMGTSSGELFV.

This clone was detected ten times or more. This chain joins TRBV19 and TRBJ2-2, with 9 bases that match TRBD1. J was trimmed by 4 bases and V by 4 bases; bases with no gene match: 10. The CDR3 length is 17 residues. Germline CDR1 LNHDA, CDR2 SQIVND (reference sequence). DNA for the CDR3: TGTGCCAGTAGTACCCCCTCAGGACAGGGGCTCACCGGGGAGCTGTTTTTT. Protein product: CASSTPSGQGLTGELFF.

This clone showed up many times. At the DNA level, this CDR3 is encoded by other sequences in the same sample as well. This chain uses TRBV5-1 with TRBJ2-7, with TRBD1 matching over 8 bases. Germline CDR1 and CDR2: SGHRS and YFSETQ. The length of the CDR3 is 15 residues. The trim removed 0 bases at V and 5 bases at J, leaving 7 bases unmatched. CDR3 in amino acids: CASSLAPGQADEQYF. The DNA for the CDR3 is TGCGCCAGCAGCTTGGCCCCGGGACAGGCAGACGAGCAGTACTTC.

This clone was counted ten times or more. The rearrangement links TRBV27 to TRBJ2-7; a possible D gene is TRBD2 (5 bases). The CDR3 spans 14 residues. V lost 7 bases to trimming and J lost 0 bases, with 13 bases between them. Germline CDR1 is MNHEY and CDR2 is SMNVEV (reference sequence). The CDR3: CASKVNRDSYEQYF. The CDR3 nucleotides read TGTGCCAGCAAAGTGAACCGGGACTCCTACGAGCAGTACTTC.

In regard to this clone: As the CDR3 is not closed by the conserved phenylalanine or tryptophan, this likely results from a read error. The chain is built from TRBV6-1 and TRBJ2-3, with D uncertain. The CDR3 runs 11 residues. Germline V gene data show CDR1 as MNHNS and CDR2 as SASEGT. V was pared by 6 bases and J by 2 bases, with 3 bases between. The CDR3 nucleotides are TGTGCCAGCAGGGTCACAGATACGCAGTATCTT. It translates to CASRVTDTQYL.

At least ten counts were recorded for this clone. The V and J genes are TRBV28 and TRBJ1-2; D unclear. V was shortened by 1 base and J by 2 bases, with 8 bases between the two germline ends. Germline CDR1 reads MDHEN; CDR2 reads SYDVKM. The CDR3 is made up of 14 amino acids. CDR3 DNA sequence: TGTGCCAGCAGTTTATTCGGGCAGAACTATGGCTACACCTTC. Protein sequence: CASSLFGQNYGYTF.

Remarks on this clone: At one end, the junction sequence differs from germline, possibly due to a read error. The chain combines TRBV5-1 with TRBJ2-7; D is uncertain. CDR3 length: 15 amino acids. Germline CDR1 SGHRS, CDR2 YFSETQ. In nucleotides, the CDR3 is TGCGCCAGCAGCTTGGCATCAAGGACCCCCTACGATCAGTACTTC. The encoded protein is CASSLASRTPYDQYF. Drawing the rest from reference TRBV5-1 and TRBJ2-7, the complete variable domain is KAGVTQTPRYLIKTRGQQVTLSCSPISGHRSVSWYQQTPGQGLQFLFEYFSETQRNKGNFPGRFSGRQFSNSRSEMNVSTLELGDSALYLCASSLASRTPYDQYFGPGTRLTVT.

This clone was seen ten or more times. This chain links TRBV27 with TRBJ2-7; the D gene is possibly TRBD2 (5 bases). The V end was cut by 6 bases, the J end by 0 bases, with 9 bases between. Germline CDR1 is MNHEY and CDR2 is SMNVEV (reference sequence). This CDR3 comprises 13 residues. CDR3 in DNA: TGTGCCAGCAGGGGGAGAACCTCCTACGAGCAGTACTTC. Protein sequence: CASRGRTSYEQYF.

This clone was detected ten times or more. The chain is built from TRBV12-3 or TRBV12-4 and TRBJ2-3; possible D gene TRBD2, 6 bases. This CDR3 region has 15 residues. The germline V and J ends were trimmed by 5 bases and 6 bases, with 18 bases remaining between them. The CDR3 region is CASSDGSGVGDTQYF. CDR3 bases: TGTGCCAGCAGTGACGGGTCGGGGGTGGGGGATACGCAGTATTTT.

This clone showed up just a few times. This may stem from a read error, because a much larger clone lies one nucleotide away. This sequence joins TRBV5-1 and TRBJ2-5; 7 bases align to TRBD2. V shed 0 bases, J shed 2 bases, and the junction held 7 bases outside the gene matches. This CDR3 is 16 amino acids long. Germline loops: CDR1 SGHRS, CDR2 YFSETQ. In DNA form, the CDR3 reads TGCGCCAGCAGCTTGGGGCGAGCGGGACGTCAAGAGACCCAGTACTTC. This codes for CASSLGRAGRQETQYF.

This clone was detected many times. Since a much larger clone is just one base distant, this may be a read error. A read error is likely, as this CDR3 ends without the conserved phenylalanine or tryptophan. The rearrangement links TRBV11-2 to TRBJ2-7; unclear D gene. The germline CDR1 and CDR2 sequences are SGHAT and FQNNGV. CDR3 length equals 15 residues. V lost 1 base and J 4 bases, leaving 14 bases between the germline ends. Here the CDR3 DNA reads TGTGCCAGCAGCTTAGTCATGGGTGACTTATACGAGCAGTACCTC. This gives the protein CASSLVMGDLYEQYL.

This clone occurred a few times. The rearrangement joins TRBV19 to TRBJ2-2, with D possibly called TRBD1 or TRBD2 (5 bases each). The CDR3 is made up of 14 amino acids. Germline-derived CDR1 and CDR2 are LNHDA and SQIVND (reference sequence). Trimming took 11 bases from V and 2 from J, leaving 15 bases between them. DNA of the CDR3: TGTGCCGGGAGACAGAGACCCAACACCGGGGAGCTGTTTTTT. Translating it yields CAGRQRPNTGELFF.

This clone was seen at least ten times. The chain recombines TRBV19 with TRBJ2-1, with D uncertain. Trimming shortened V by 3 bases and J by 8 bases, and 23 bases separated the two germline ends. This CDR3 is 17 amino acids long. Germline V gene data show CDR1 as LNHDA and CDR2 as SQIVND (reference sequence). CDR3 sequence reads: CASSMGSLTMRPYEQFF. In DNA, the CDR3 is TGTGCCAGTAGTATGGGTAGCCTTACTATGCGACCCTATGAGCAGTTCTTC. The full variable domain, rest sourced from reference TRBV19 and TRBJ2-1, is DGGITQSPKYLFRKEGQNVTLSCEQNLNHDAMYWYRQDPGQGLRLIYYSQIVNDFQKGDIAEGYSVSREKKESFPLTVTSAQKNPTAFYLCASSMGSLTMRPYEQFFGPGTRLTVL.

The J gene is TRBJ2-1, the V gene TRBV4-1, with D perhaps TRBD2 (6 bases). The ends were cut back, 2 bases at V and 6 bases at J, with 17 bases in the middle. This CDR3 comprises 16 residues. In germline, CDR1 is MGHRA, CDR2 YSYEKL. In DNA, the CDR3 is TGCGCCAGCAGCCAACCCCTAGCGTTAGCTCGCAATGAGCAGTTCTTC. It yields the protein CASSQPLALARNEQFF.

In this sample, this clone turned up a few times. Compared with germline, one end of the junction differs, possibly owing to a read error. The J gene is TRBJ2-7, the V gene TRBV5-1; D is unresolved. The CDR3 has 14 amino acids. Germline CDR1 reads SGHRS; CDR2 reads YFSETQ. Written as DNA, the CDR3 is TGCGCCAGCTGCTTGTCCGTAGGTCTGGACGAGCAGTACTTC. This codes for CASCLSVGLDEQYF.

This clone was counted at least ten times. This chain uses TRBV3-1 with TRBJ1-1; TRBD1 matches at 7 bases. CDR3 size: 15 residues. Germline lookup yields CDR1 LGHDT and CDR2 YNNKEL (reference sequence). V lost 1 base to trimming and J lost 1 base; unmatched junction nucleotides: 3. The CDR3 DNA reads as TGTGCCAGCAGCCAAGTGGCAGGGGGGAACACTGAAGCTTTCTTT. Translated: CASSQVAGGNTEAFF.

Many counts were recorded for this clone. V gene TRBV28 combines with J gene TRBJ1-6; D call uncertain. The germline CDR1 and CDR2 sequences are MDHEN and SYDVKM. V shed 6 bases and J shed 10 bases, with 16 bases lying between them. CDR3 length equals 14 residues. Written as DNA, the CDR3 is TGTGCCAGCAGCAGCGTTGAGCTTGCCTCACCCCTCCACTTT. Amino acids: CASSSVELASPLHF.

This clone has a handful of counts. The chain uses TRBV28 and TRBJ1-5; D is unresolved. CDR3 length: 15 residues. V lost 7 bases to trimming and J lost 13 bases, with 26 bases between them. Germline CDR1 and CDR2: MDHEN and SYDVKM. The CDR3 DNA reads TGTGCCAGCACCTCCTCTCTGGAGTCTGGATCAGCGCAGCATTTT. It codes for CASTSSLESGSAQHF.

This clone has a count of ten or more. V is TRBV3-2 and J is TRBJ2-1. TRBV3-2 is marked as a pseudogene. This CDR3 is 20 amino acids long. The CDR3 DNA follows: TGTGCCAGCAGCCAAGTTACAACTCCGACGGAGTTTCGCTCCTACAATGAGCAGTTCTTC. Its translation is CASSQVTTPTEFRSYNEQFF.

This clone was recorded many times. J is TRBJ2-3 and V is TRBV11-1, with D possibly TRBD2 on 5 matching bases. V lost 3 bases to trimming and J lost 3 bases, with 16 bases between them. This CDR3 has 16 residues. Germline CDR1 SGHAT, CDR2 FQDESV (reference sequence). The CDR3: CASSFRGVGYTDTQYF. The DNA for the CDR3 is TGTGCCAGCAGCTTTCGGGGTGTGGGGTATACAGATACGCAGTATTTT.

Ten or more counts support this clone. The genes are TRBV7-9 and TRBJ2-4; a possible D gene is TRBD1 (6 bases). The CDR3 totals 17 residues. Germline V gives CDR1 SEHNR, CDR2 FQNEAQ (reference sequence). V was shortened by 5 bases and J by 1 base, with 18 bases between the two germline ends. CDR3 bases: TGTGCCAGCAGCCCCCAACCCCCTACAGGGGCCAAAAACATTCAGTACTTC. It is translated as CASSPQPPTGAKNIQYF.